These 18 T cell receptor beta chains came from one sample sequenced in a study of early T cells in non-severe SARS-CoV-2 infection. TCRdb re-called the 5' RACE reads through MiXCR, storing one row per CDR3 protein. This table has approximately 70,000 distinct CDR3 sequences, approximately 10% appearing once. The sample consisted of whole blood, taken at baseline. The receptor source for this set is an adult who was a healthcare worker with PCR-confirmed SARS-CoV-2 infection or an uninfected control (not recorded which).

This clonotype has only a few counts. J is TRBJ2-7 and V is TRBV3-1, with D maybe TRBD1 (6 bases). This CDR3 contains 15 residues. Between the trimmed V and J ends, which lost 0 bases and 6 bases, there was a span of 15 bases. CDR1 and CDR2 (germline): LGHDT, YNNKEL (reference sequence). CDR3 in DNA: TGTGCCAGCAGCCAAGATCCTTCAGGGGTCCGCGAGCAGTACTTC. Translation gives CASSQDPSGVREQYF.

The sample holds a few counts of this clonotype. CDR3 protein: CSARDRGDVLTF. In nucleotides, the CDR3 is TGCAGTGCTAGGGACCGAGGAGACGTCCTGACTTTC. This rearrangement joins TRBV20-1 to TRBJ2-6; D remains unclear. The CDR3 spans 12 residues. The germline V and J ends were trimmed by 3 bases and 11 bases, with 11 bases remaining between them. In germline, CDR1 is DFQATT, CDR2 SNEGSKA (reference sequence).

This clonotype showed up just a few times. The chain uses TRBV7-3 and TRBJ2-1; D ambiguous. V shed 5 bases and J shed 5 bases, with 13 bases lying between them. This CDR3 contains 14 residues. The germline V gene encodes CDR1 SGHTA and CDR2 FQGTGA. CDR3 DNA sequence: TGTGCCAGCAGCCCCGGGTCTGCTAACAATGAGCAGTTCTTC. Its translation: CASSPGSANNEQFF.

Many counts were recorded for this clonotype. DNA of the CDR3: TGTGCCAGCAGCTTAAGGCTAGCGGGAGGGTCAGATACGCAGTATTTT. Its translation: CASSLRLAGGSDTQYF. V is TRBV7-8 and J is TRBJ2-3; the match to TRBD2 covers 12 bases. This CDR3 has 16 amino acids. J lost 4 bases, V lost 2 bases, and 4 bases had no gene match. From germline, CDR1 is SGHVS and CDR2 FQNEAQ.

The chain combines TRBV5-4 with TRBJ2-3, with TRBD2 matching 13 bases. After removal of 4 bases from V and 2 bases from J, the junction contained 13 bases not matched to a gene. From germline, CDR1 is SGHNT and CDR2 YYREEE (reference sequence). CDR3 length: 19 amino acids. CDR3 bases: TGTGCCAGCAGCCTAGGGCCCGGGACTAGCGGGAAACACACAGATACGCAGTATTTT. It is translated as CASSLGPGTSGKHTDTQYF.

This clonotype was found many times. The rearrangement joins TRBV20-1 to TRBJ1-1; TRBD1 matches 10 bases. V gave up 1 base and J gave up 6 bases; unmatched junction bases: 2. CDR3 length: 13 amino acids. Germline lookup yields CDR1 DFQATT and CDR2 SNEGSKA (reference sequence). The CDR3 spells CSARGTGGSEAFF. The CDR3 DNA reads TGCAGTGCTAGAGGGACAGGGGGATCTGAAGCTTTCTTT.

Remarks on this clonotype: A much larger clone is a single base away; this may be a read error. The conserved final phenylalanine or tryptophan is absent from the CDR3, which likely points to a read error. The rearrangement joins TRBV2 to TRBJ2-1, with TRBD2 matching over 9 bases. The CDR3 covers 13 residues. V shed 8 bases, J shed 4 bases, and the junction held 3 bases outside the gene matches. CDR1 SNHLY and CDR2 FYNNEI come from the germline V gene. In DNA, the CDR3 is TGTGCCAGCGATCTAGCGGGGTACAATGAGCAGTTCTCC. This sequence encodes CASDLAGYNEQFS.

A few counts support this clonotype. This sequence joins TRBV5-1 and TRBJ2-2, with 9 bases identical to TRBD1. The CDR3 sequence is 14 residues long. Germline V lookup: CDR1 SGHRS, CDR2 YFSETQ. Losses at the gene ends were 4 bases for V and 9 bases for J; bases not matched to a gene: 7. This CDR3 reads CASSTDRGIRELFF. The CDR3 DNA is TGCGCCAGCAGCACGGACAGGGGTATAAGGGAGCTGTTTTTT.

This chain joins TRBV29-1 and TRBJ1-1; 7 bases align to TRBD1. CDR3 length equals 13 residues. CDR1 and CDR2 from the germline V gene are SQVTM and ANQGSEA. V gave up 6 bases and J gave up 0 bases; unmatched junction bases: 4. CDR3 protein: CSVETGLNTEAFF. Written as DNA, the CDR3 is TGCAGCGTGGAGACAGGGTTGAACACTGAAGCTTTCTTT.

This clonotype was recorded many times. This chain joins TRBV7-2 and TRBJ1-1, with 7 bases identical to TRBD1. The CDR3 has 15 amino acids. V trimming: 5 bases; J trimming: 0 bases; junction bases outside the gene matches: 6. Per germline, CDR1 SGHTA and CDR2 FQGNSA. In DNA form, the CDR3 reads TGTGCCAGCAGCCCCACAGGGGCGTTGAACACTGAAGCTTTCTTT. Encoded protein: CASSPTGALNTEAFF.

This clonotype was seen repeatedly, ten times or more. CDR3 nucleotide sequence: TGTGCCAGCAGCTTACACCGGGACAATAATTCACCCCTCCACTTT. This codes for CASSLHRDNNSPLHF. V and J are TRBV7-6 and TRBJ1-6; D may be TRBD1 (6 bases). The CDR3 has 15 residues. The V gene lost 2 bases and the J gene lost 5 bases, with 10 bases spanning the gap. The germline V gene has CDR1 SGHVS and CDR2 FNYEAQ.

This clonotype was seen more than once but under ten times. CDR3 sequence reads: CASSFDLGEQFF. CDR3 in DNA: TGTGCCAGCAGCTTTGATTTGGGTGAGCAGTTCTTC. This chain connects TRBV7-2 to TRBJ2-1; D is uncertain. Germline CDR1 SGHTA, CDR2 FQGNSA. The CDR3 runs 12 residues. Trimming left V 3 bases short and J 9 bases short, with 9 bases between. The complete variable domain, with remaining parts taken from reference TRBV7-2 and TRBJ2-1, reads GAGVSQSPSNKVTEKGKDVELRCDPISGHTALYWYRQSLGQGLEFLIYFQGNSAPDKSGLPSDRFSAERTGGSVSTLTIQRTQQEDSAVYLCASSFDLGEQFFGPGTRLTVL.

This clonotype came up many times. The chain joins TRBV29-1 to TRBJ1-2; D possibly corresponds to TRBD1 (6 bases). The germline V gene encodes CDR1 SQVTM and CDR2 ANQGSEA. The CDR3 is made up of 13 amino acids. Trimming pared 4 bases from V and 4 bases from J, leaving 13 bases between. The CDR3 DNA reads TGCAGCGTTGCGGCAGGGGCAGTCTATGGCTACACCTTC. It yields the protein CSVAAGAVYGYTF.

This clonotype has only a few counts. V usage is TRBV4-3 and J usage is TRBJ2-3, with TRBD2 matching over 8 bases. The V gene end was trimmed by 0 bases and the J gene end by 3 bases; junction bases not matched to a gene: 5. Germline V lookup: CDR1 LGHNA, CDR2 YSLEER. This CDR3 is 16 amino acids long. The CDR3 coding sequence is TGCGCCAGCAGCCAAGATGGCCAGCGGGGGACAGATACGCAGTATTTT. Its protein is CASSQDGQRGTDTQYF.

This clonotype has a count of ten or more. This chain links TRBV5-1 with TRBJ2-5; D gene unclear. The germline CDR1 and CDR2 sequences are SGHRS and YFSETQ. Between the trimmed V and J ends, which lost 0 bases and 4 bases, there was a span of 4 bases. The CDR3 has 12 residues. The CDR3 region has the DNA TGCGCCAGCAGCTTGGACGGAGAGACCCAGTACTTC. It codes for CASSLDGETQYF.

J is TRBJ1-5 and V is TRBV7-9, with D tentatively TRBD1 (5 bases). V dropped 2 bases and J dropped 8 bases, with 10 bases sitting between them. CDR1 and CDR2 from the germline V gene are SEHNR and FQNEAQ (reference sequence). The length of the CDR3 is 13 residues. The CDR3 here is CASSLQGREPQHF. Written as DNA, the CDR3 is TGTGCCAGCAGCTTACAGGGCCGGGAGCCCCAGCATTTT.

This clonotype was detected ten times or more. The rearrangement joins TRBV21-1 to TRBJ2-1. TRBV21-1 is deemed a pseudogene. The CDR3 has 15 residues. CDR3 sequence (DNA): TGTGCCAGCAGCAATGGGATACCCTCCTACAATGAGCAGTTCTTC. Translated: CASSNGIPSYNEQFF.

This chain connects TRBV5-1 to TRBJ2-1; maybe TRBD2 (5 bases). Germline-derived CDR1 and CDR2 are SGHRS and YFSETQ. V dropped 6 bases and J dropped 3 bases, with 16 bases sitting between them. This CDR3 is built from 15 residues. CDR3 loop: CASIRELGNYNEQFF. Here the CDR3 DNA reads TGCGCCAGCATCCGAGAACTAGGTAACTACAATGAGCAGTTCTTC.